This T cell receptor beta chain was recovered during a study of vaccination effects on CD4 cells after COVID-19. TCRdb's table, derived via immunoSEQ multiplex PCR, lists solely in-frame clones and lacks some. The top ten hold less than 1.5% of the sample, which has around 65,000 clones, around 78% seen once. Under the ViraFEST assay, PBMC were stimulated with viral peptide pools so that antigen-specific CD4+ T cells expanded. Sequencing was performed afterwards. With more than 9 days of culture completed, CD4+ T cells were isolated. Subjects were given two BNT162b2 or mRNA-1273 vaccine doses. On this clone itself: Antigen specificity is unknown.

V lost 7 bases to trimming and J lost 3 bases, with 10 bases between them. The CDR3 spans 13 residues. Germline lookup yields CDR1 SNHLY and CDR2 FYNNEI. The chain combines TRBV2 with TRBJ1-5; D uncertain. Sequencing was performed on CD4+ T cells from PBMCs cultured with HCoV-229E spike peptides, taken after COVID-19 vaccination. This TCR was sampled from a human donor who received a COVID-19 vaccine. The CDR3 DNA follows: TGTGCCAGCATGAGGACTAACAATCAGCCCCAGCATTTT. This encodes CASMRTNNQPQHF.